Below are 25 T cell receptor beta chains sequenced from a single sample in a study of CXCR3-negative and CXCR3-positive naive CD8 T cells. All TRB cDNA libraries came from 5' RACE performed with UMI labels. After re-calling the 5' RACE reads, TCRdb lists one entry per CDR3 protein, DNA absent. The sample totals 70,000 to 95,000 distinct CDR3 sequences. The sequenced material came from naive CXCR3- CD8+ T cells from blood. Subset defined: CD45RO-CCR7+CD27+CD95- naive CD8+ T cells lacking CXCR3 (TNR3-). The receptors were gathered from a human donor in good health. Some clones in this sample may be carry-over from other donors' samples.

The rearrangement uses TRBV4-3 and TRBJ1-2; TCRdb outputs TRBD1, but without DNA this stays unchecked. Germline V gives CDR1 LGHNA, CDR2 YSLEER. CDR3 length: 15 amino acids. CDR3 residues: CASSQGRQGFGGYTF.

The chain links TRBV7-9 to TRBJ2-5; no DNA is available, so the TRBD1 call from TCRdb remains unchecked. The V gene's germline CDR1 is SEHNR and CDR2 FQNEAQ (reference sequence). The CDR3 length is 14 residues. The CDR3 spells CASSSSTGEETQYF. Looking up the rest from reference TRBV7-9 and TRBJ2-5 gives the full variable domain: DTGVSQNPRHKITKRGQNVTFRCDPISEHNRLYWYRQTLGQGPEFLTYFQNEAQLEKSRLLSDRFSAERPKGSFSTLEIQRTEQGDSAMYLCASSSSTGEETQYFGPGTRLLVL.

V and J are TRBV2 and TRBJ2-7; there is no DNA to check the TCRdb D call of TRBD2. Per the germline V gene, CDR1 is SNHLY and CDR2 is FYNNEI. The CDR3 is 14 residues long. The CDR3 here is CASSGTSERNEQYF.

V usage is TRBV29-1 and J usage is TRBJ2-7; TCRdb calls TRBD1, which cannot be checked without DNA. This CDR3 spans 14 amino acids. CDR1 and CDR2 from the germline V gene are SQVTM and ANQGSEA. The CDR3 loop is CSVARTDQGYEQYF.

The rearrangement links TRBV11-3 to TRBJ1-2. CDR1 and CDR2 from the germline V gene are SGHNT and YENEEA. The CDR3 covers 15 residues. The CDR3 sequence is CASKSSPQTNYGYTF.

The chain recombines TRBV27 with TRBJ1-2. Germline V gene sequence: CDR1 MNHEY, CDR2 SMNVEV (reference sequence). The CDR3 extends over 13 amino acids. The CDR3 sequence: CASSLVVGSGYTF.

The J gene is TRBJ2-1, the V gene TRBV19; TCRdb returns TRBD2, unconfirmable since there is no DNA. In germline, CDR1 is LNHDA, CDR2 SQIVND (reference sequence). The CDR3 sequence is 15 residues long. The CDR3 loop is CASSTGTRGGNEQFF.

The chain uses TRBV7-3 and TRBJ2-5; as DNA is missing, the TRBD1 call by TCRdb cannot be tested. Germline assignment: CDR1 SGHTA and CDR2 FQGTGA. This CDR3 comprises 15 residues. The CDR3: CASSLWGGAGETQYF.

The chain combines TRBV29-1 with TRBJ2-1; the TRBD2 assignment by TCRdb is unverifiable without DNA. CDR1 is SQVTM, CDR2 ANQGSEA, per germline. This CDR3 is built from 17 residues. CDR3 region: CSAAGLAGAPSVNEQFF.

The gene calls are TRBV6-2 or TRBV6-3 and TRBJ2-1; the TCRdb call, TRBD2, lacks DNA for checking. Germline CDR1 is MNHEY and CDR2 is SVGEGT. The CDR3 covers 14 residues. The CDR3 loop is CASREAGVYNEQFF.

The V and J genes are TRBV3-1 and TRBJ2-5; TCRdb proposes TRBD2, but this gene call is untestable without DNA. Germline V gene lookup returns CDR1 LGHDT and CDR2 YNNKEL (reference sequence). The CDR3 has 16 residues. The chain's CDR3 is CASSLPGLAEQETQYF.

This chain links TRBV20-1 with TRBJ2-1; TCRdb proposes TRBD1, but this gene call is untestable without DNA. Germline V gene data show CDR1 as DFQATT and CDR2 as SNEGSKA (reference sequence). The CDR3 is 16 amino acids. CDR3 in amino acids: CSARAPGGRGDNEQFF.

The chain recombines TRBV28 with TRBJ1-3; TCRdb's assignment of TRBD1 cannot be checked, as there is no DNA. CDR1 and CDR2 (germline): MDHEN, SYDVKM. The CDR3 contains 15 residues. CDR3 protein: CASSRTAHSGNTIYF.

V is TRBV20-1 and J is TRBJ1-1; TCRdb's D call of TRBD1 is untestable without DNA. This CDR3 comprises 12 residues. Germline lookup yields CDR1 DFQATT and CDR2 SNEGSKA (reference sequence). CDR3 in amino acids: CSARPGGTEAFF.

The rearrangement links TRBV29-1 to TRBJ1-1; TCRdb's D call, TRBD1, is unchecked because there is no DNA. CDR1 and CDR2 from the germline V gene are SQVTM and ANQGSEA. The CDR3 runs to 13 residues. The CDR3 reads CSVPRQGGPEAFF.

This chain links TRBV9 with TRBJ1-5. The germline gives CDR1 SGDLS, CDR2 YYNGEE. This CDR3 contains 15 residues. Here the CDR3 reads CASSVDTAFNQPQHF.

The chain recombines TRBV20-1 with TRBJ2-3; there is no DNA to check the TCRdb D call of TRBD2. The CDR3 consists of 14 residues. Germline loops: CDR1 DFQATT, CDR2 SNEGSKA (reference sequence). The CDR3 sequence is CSARSWDSTDTQYF.

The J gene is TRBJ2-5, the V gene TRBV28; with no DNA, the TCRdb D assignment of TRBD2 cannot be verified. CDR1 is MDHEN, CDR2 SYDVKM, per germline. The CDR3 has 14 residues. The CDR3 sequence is CASSLIGREETQYF.

CDR3 sequence reads: CASSLSGQGVFYEQFF. The V gene is TRBV12-3 or TRBV12-4, the J gene TRBJ2-1; TCRdb selects TRBD1, and the lack of DNA leaves this call unchecked. The CDR3 spans 16 residues.

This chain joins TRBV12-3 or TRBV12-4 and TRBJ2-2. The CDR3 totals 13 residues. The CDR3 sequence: CASSLSTTGELFF.

CDR3 residues: CSVEEDIGSSGANVLTF. The chain couples TRBV29-1 to TRBJ2-6. CDR1 is SQVTM and CDR2 is ANQGSEA in the germline V gene. This CDR3 contains 17 residues.

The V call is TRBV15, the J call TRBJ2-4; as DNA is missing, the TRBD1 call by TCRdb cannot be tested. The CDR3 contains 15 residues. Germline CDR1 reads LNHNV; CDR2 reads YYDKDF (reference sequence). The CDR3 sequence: CATKGQGAAKNIQYF.

The CDR3 sequence: CASSSMDSYEQYF. The chain links TRBV28 to TRBJ2-7; TCRdb proposes TRBD1, but this gene call is untestable without DNA. The CDR3 loop spans 13 amino acids. Looked up from germline, CDR1 is MDHEN and CDR2 is SYDVKM.

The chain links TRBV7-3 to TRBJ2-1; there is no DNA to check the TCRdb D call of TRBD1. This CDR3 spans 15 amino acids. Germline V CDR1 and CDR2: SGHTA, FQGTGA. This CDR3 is CASSAPVELCNEQFF. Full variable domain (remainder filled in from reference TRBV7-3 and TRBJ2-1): GAGVSQTPSNKVTEKGKYVELRCDPISGHTALYWYRQSLGQGPEFLIYFQGTGAADDSGLPNDRFFAVRPEGSVSTLKIQRTERGDSAVYLCASSAPVELCNEQFFGPGTRLTVL.

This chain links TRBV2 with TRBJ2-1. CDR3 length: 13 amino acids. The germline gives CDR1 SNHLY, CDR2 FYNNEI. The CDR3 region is CASSEGLAYEQFF.